This is a list of T cell receptor beta chains from one sample in a study of shared clonotypes between healthy human individuals. Profiled with immunoSEQ multiplex PCR; TCRdb holds only in-frame clones, not every one. The sample holds some 320,000 clones, around 86% seen once. The specimen was memory CD8+ T cells sorted from blood. All receptors derive from a man aged 18 to 35 in good health. CDR3s include the opening cysteine and the closing phenylalanine or tryptophan. The order of the fields is J gene, CDR3 length, V gene, clone size, D gene, CDR3 protein, CDR3 DNA. A D gene is named only where the DNA matches it firmly. Clone size is shown for a subset of rows, as once, few, many or a class of expanded clone.

j_gene: TRBJ1-2; len: 15; v_gene: TRBV4-1; abundance: .; d_gene: .; CDR3aa: CASSQEWTAVYGYTF; CDR3nt: TGCGCCAGCAGCCAAGAGTGGACAGCGGTCTATGGCTACACCTTC
j_gene: TRBJ2-7; len: 12; v_gene: TRBV11-2; abundance: .; d_gene: .; CDR3aa: CASSLKRDEQYF; CDR3nt: TGTGCCAGCAGCTTAAAGCGCGACGAGCAGTACTTC
j_gene: TRBJ2-7; len: 13; v_gene: TRBV2; abundance: .; d_gene: .; CDR3aa: CASSESDPYEQYF; CDR3nt: TGTGCCAGCAGTGAGTCCGACCCCTACGAGCAGTACTTC
j_gene: TRBJ2-7; len: 16; v_gene: TRBV11-1; abundance: once; d_gene: .; CDR3aa: CASSLVTTGRSYEQYF; CDR3nt: TGTGCCAGCAGCTTAGTCACGACAGGGAGGTCCTACGAGCAGTACTTC
j_gene: TRBJ1-2; len: 16; v_gene: TRBV9; abundance: .; d_gene: .; CDR3aa: CASSVAEGQPGYGYTF; CDR3nt: TGTGCCAGCAGCGTAGCTGAGGGACAACCCGGCTATGGCTACACCTTC
j_gene: TRBJ1-5; len: 13; v_gene: TRBV27; abundance: .; d_gene: .; CDR3aa: CATRPASYQPQHF; CDR3nt: TGTGCCACCCGCCCAGCATCGTATCAGCCCCAGCATTTT
j_gene: TRBJ2-7; len: 18; v_gene: TRBV4-1; abundance: .; d_gene: TRBD2; CDR3aa: CASSHPTSGVTPYYEQYF; CDR3nt: TGCGCCAGCAGCCACCCGACTAGCGGGGTAACGCCTTACTACGAGCAGTACTTC
j_gene: TRBJ1-2; len: 16; v_gene: TRBV7-9; abundance: .; d_gene: .; CDR3aa: CASSYLPGSGSYGYTF; CDR3nt: TGTGCCAGCAGCTACCTCCCGGGGTCAGGCAGCTATGGCTACACCTTC
j_gene: TRBJ2-6; len: 17; v_gene: TRBV13; abundance: many; d_gene: .; CDR3aa: CASTHRAALAGANVLTF; CDR3nt: TGTGCCAGCACCCATCGGGCAGCGCTGGCTGGGGCCAACGTCCTGACTTTC
j_gene: TRBJ2-1; len: 15; v_gene: TRBV27; abundance: .; d_gene: .; CDR3aa: CASSRGGGSYNEQFF; CDR3nt: TGTGCCAGCAGTCGGGGAGGAGGTTCCTACAATGAGCAGTTCTTC
j_gene: TRBJ2-1; len: 16; v_gene: TRBV9; abundance: .; d_gene: TRBD2; CDR3aa: CASSEHGLAGYNEQFF; CDR3nt: TGTGCCAGCAGCGAGCATGGACTAGCGGGGTACAATGAGCAGTTCTTC
j_gene: TRBJ1-5; len: 11; v_gene: TRBV28; abundance: .; d_gene: .; CDR3aa: CASSLRQPQHF; CDR3nt: TGTGCCAGCAGTTTACGTCAGCCCCAGCATTTT
j_gene: TRBJ2-7; len: 14; v_gene: TRBV6-5; abundance: .; d_gene: TRBD1; CDR3aa: CASSYWDREGEQYF; CDR3nt: TGTGCCAGCAGTTACTGGGACAGGGAGGGCGAGCAGTACTTC
j_gene: TRBJ2-1; len: 17; v_gene: TRBV13; abundance: .; d_gene: TRBD2; CDR3aa: CASSLEAGGPRFDEQFF; CDR3nt: TGTGCCAGCAGCTTAGAAGCGGGGGGGCCTCGGTTCGATGAGCAGTTCTTC
j_gene: TRBJ2-3; len: 15; v_gene: TRBV9; abundance: .; d_gene: TRBD1; CDR3aa: CASSLSDRGYDTQYF; CDR3nt: TGTGCCAGCAGCCTCTCGGACAGGGGGTATGATACGCAGTATTTT
j_gene: TRBJ2-1; len: 11; v_gene: TRBV13; abundance: .; d_gene: .; CDR3aa: CASSSNNEQFF; CDR3nt: TGTGCCAGCAGCTCCAACAATGAGCAGTTCTTC
j_gene: TRBJ2-4; len: 14; v_gene: TRBV9; abundance: .; d_gene: TRBD2; CDR3aa: CASSGTSGKNIQYF; CDR3nt: TGTGCCAGCAGCGGCACTAGCGGAAAAAACATTCAGTACTTC
j_gene: TRBJ2-1; len: 14; v_gene: TRBV4-1; abundance: .; d_gene: .; CDR3aa: CASSRRLHYNEQFF; CDR3nt: TGCGCCAGCAGCCGGAGACTACATTACAATGAGCAGTTCTTC
j_gene: TRBJ2-7; len: 15; v_gene: TRBV6-1; abundance: .; d_gene: TRBD2; CDR3aa: CAILDSSGRNHEQYF; CDR3nt: TGTGCCATTTTGGATTCCAGCGGGAGAAACCACGAGCAGTACTTC
j_gene: TRBJ2-7; len: 14; v_gene: TRBV6-5; abundance: .; d_gene: .; CDR3aa: CASSLGGPQYEQYF; CDR3nt: TGTGCCAGCAGTTTAGGGGGGCCGCAGTACGAGCAGTACTTC
j_gene: TRBJ2-7; len: 17; v_gene: TRBV28; abundance: .; d_gene: TRBD2; CDR3aa: CASSFAPSVSGGREQYF; CDR3nt: TGTGCCAGCAGTTTTGCCCCGAGTGTTAGCGGGGGACGCGAGCAGTACTTC
j_gene: TRBJ2-5; len: 14; v_gene: TRBV19; abundance: once; d_gene: .; CDR3aa: CASSMGTLQETQYF; CDR3nt: TGTGCCAGTAGTATGGGGACACTCCAAGAGACCCAGTACTTC
j_gene: TRBJ1-1; len: 12; v_gene: TRBV11-2; abundance: once; d_gene: .; CDR3aa: CASSGGSTEAFF; CDR3nt: TGTGCCAGCAGCGGTGGCAGCACTGAAGCTTTCTTT
j_gene: TRBJ2-7; len: 12; v_gene: TRBV7-8; abundance: many; d_gene: TRBD2; CDR3aa: CASSPRENEQYF; CDR3nt: TGTGCCAGCAGCCCGCGGGAGAACGAGCAGTACTTC